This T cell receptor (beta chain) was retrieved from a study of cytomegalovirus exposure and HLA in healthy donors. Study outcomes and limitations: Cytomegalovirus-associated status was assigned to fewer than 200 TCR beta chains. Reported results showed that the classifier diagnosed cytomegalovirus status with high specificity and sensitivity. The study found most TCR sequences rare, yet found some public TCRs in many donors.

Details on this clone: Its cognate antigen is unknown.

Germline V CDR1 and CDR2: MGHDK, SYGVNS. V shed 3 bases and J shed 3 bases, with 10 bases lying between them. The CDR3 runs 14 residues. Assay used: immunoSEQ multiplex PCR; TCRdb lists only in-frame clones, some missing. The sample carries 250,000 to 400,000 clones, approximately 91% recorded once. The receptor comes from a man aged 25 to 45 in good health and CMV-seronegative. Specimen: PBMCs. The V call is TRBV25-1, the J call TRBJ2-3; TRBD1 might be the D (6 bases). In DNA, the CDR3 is TGTGCCAGCAGTGAGAGACAGGTTACAGATACGCAGTATTTT. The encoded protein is CASSERQVTDTQYF.